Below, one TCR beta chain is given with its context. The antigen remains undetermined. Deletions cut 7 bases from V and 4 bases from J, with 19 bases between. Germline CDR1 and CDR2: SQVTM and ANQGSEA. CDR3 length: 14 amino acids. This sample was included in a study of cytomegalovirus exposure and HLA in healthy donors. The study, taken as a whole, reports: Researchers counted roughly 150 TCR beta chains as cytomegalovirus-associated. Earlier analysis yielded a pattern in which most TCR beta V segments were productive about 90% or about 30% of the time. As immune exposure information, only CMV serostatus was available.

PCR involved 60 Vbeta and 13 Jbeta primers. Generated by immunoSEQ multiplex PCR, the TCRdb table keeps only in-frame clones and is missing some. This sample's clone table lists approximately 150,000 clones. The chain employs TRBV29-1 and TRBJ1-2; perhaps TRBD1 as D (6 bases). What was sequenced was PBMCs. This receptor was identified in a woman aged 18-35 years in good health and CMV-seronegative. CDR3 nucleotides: TGCAGCGCGCTACAGGGCGTACGAAGCTATGGCTACACCTTC. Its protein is CSALQGVRSYGYTF.